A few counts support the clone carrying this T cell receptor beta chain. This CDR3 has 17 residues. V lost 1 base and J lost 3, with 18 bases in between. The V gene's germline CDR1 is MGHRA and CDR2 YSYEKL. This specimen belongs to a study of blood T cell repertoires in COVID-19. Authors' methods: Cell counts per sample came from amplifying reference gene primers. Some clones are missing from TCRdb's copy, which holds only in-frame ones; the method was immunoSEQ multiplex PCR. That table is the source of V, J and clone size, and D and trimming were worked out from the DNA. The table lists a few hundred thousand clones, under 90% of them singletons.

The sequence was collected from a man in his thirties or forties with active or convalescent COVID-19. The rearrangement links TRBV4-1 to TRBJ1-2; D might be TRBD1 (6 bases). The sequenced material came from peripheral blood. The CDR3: CASSQVPRARGDYGYTF. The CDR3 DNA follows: TGCGCCAGCAGCCAAGTACCACGGGCCAGGGGAGACTATGGCTACACCTTC.